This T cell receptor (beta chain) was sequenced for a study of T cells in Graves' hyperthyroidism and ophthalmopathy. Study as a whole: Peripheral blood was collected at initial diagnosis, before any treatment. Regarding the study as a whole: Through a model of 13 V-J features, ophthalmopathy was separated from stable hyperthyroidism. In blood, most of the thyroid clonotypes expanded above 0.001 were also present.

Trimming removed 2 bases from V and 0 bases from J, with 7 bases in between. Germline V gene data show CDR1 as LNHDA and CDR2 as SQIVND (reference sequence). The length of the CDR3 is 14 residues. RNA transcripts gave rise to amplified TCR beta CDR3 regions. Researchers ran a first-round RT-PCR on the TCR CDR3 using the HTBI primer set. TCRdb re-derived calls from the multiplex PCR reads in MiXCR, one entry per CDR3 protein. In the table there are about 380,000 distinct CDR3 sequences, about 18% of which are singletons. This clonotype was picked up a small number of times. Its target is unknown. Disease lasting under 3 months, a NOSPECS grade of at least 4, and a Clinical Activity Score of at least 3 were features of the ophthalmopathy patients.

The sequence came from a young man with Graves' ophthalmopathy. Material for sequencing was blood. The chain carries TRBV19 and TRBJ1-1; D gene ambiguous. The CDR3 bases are TGTGCCAGTAGTATAAGACAAATGAACACTGAAGCTTTCTTT. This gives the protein CASSIRQMNTEAFF.